Shown below are 11 T cell receptor beta chains from a single sample sequenced in a study of cytomegalovirus exposure and HLA in healthy donors. PCR amplification relied on 60 Vbeta primers (plus 13 Jbeta primers). TCRdb's table, derived via immunoSEQ multiplex PCR, lists solely in-frame clones and lacks some. The table has around 150,000 clones, roughly 84% seen once. Sequences were obtained from PBMCs. The receptors were sampled from a man in his late teens or twenties in good health and CMV-seropositive.

This clone occurred once. The V gene is TRBV27, the J gene TRBJ1-5, with D maybe TRBD1 (5 bases). The germline V and J ends were trimmed by 5 bases and 0 bases, with 14 bases remaining between them. In germline, CDR1 is MNHEY, CDR2 SMNVEV (reference sequence). The CDR3 is made up of 16 amino acids. CDR3 nucleotide sequence: TGTGCCAGCAGTGAGCTTGGGGCGAATAGCAATCAGCCCCAGCATTTT. Its protein product is CASSELGANSNQPQHF.

The CDR3 reads CASSEPGQRFRDTQYF. Written as DNA, the CDR3 is TGTGCCAGCAGTGAGCCGGGACAGCGATTTAGGGATACGCAGTATTTT. The V gene is TRBV25-1, the J gene TRBJ2-3, with TRBD1 matching over 7 bases. V lost 3 bases to trimming and J lost 6 bases; unmatched junction nucleotides: 12. The length of the CDR3 is 16 residues. Germline V lookup: CDR1 MGHDK, CDR2 SYGVNS.

V usage is TRBV2 and J usage is TRBJ2-3, with 11 nucleotides matching TRBD2. Trimming cost V 2 bases and J 2 bases; bases outside gene matches: 6. Germline loops: CDR1 SNHLY, CDR2 FYNNEI. This CDR3 spans 17 amino acids. CDR3 loop: CASSELLAGALTDTQYF. The CDR3 region has the DNA TGTGCCAGCAGTGAACTACTAGCGGGGGCCCTCACAGATACGCAGTATTTT.

This clone has a single count. The CDR3 is CASSQTGGARTEAFF. The CDR3 DNA reads TGTGCCAGCTCTCAGACAGGGGGCGCGAGGACTGAAGCTTTCTTT. V gene TRBV18 combines with J gene TRBJ1-1; 10 bases fit TRBD1. The germline CDR1 and CDR2 sequences are KGHSH and LQKENI. V lost 6 bases and J lost 5; bases outside the gene matches: 9. The CDR3 totals 15 residues.

The chain couples TRBV9 to TRBJ1-6; 7 nucleotides match TRBD1. Unmatched junction bases numbered 15, after V lost 3 bases and J lost 9 bases. CDR1 and CDR2 (germline): SGDLS, YYNGEE. This CDR3 comprises 17 residues. CDR3 coding DNA: TGTGCCAGCAGCGCGGCAGGGGGACCGCCATTGGGTTCACCCCTCCACTTT. This codes for CASSAAGGPPLGSPLHF.

This chain connects TRBV9 to TRBJ2-7; TRBD1 agrees at 7 bases. Germline V lookup: CDR1 SGDLS, CDR2 YYNGEE. The trim removed 4 bases at V and 2 bases at J, leaving 9 bases unmatched. This CDR3 contains 15 residues. The CDR3 sequence is CASSPGGEFAYEQYF. CDR3 DNA sequence: TGTGCCAGCAGCCCAGGGGGTGAGTTCGCCTACGAGCAGTACTTC.

In the case of this clone: This specimen includes other DNA sequences encoding the same CDR3. The genes are TRBV5-1 and TRBJ1-2, with a weak D call TRBD1 (5 bases). CDR3 length: 14 residues. CDR1 is SGHRS, CDR2 YFSETQ, per germline. The V and J ends lost 0 bases and 0 bases respectively, with 6 bases between them. CDR3 DNA: TGCGCCAGCAGCTTGGGACAGTCTAACTATGGCTACACCTTC. This sequence encodes CASSLGQSNYGYTF.

Worth noting for this clone: In the same sample, other DNA sequences code for this CDR3. This chain uses TRBV6-5 with TRBJ1-2, with 7 bases identical to TRBD1. The CDR3 has 13 amino acids. The junction had 3 bases not matched to a gene; V was cut back by 2 bases and J by 6 bases. Germline values: CDR1 MNHEY, CDR2 SVGAGI. The CDR3 DNA is TGTGCCAGCAGTTACGCAGGGGGTGATGGCTACACCTTC. Translated, it gives CASSYAGGDGYTF.

The CDR3 here is CASSLRDRENQPQHF. The CDR3 DNA reads as TGTGCCAGCAGTCTCCGAGACAGGGAAAATCAGCCCCAGCATTTT. The gene calls are TRBV7-8 and TRBJ1-5; TRBD1 matches 7 bases. Per germline, CDR1 SGHVS and CDR2 FQNEAQ. The CDR3 has 15 amino acids. V lost 6 bases, J lost 4 bases, and 9 bases stayed unmatched. Full variable domain (remainder filled in from reference TRBV7-8 and TRBJ1-5): GAGVSQSPRYKVAKRGQDVALRCDPISGHVSLFWYQQALGQGPEFLTYFQNEAQLDKSGLPSDRFFAERPEGSVSTLKIQRTQQEDSAVYLCASSLRDRENQPQHFGDGTRLSIL.

V gene TRBV9 combines with J gene TRBJ1-6; 9 positions match TRBD1. Germline V gives CDR1 SGDLS, CDR2 YYNGEE. The CDR3 has 16 amino acids. The trim removed 0 bases at V and 5 bases at J, leaving 3 bases unmatched. CDR3 loop: CASSVGDRANNSPLHF. In nucleotides, the CDR3 is TGTGCCAGCAGCGTAGGGGACAGGGCTAATAATTCACCCCTCCACTTT.

The V call is TRBV6-5, the J call TRBJ1-1; D gene ambiguous. The V gene's germline CDR1 is MNHEY and CDR2 SVGAGI. The CDR3 totals 14 residues. V lost 6 bases and J lost 1, with 12 bases in between. The CDR3 coding sequence is TGTGCCAGCAGCCCTTACCCACAGAACACTGAAGCTTTCTTT. This translates into CASSPYPQNTEAFF.